The 32 T cell receptor beta chains listed next were all sequenced from one sample in a study of beta chain features in type 1 diabetes. General study findings and limits: There was a moderate but significant shortening of TCRB CDR3s in all four CD4+ subsets of Type 1 diabetes patients.

These TCRs are of unknown antigen specificity. The whole isolated RNA underwent reverse transcription, so sequencing captured expressed TCRB transcripts. Sequenced by immunoSEQ multiplex PCR; TCRdb stores in-frame clones only, minus some. The table includes around 600,000 clones, roughly 12% detected once. The sequenced sample consisted of naive CD4+ T cells from blood. All receptors derive from a man aged 25 to 45 with type 1 diabetes.

This clone was seen a few times. The rearrangement joins TRBV7-6 to TRBJ2-7; 8 bases agree with TRBD1. Germline values: CDR1 SGHVS, CDR2 FNYEAQ. The CDR3 loop spans 13 amino acids. Unmatched junction bases numbered 6, after V lost 5 bases and J lost 6 bases. For the CDR3, the DNA is TGTGCCAGCAGCCCCGGACAGGGCGGCGAGCAGTACTTC. Residues: CASSPGQGGEQYF.

This clone showed up just a few times. The CDR3 sequence is CSVVGTRNTGELFF. The CDR3 bases are TGCAGCGTTGTAGGGACGAGGAACACCGGGGAGCTGTTTTTT. This chain joins TRBV29-1 and TRBJ2-2, with D perhaps given as TRBD1 or TRBD2 (5 bases each). The CDR3 is 14 residues long. CDR1 SQVTM and CDR2 ANQGSEA come from the germline V gene. V was clipped by 4 bases and J by 1 base, with 10 bases between them.

The rearrangement joins TRBV5-1 to TRBJ2-7; 7 bases agree with TRBD1. Germline V gene lookup returns CDR1 SGHRS and CDR2 YFSETQ. CDR3 length equals 17 residues. V gave up 0 bases and J gave up 5 bases; unmatched junction bases: 14. CDR3 protein: CASSLARDSGERDEQYF. CDR3 bases: TGCGCCAGCAGCTTGGCGAGGGACAGCGGCGAACGGGACGAGCAGTACTTC.

This clone was counted a few times. For the CDR3, the DNA is TGTGCCAGCACCGATTGGGAGGCCTACGAGCAGTACTTC. This encodes CASTDWEAYEQYF. The V gene is TRBV25-1, the J gene TRBJ2-7; maybe TRBD2 (6 bases). The CDR3 runs to 13 residues. CDR1 MGHDK and CDR2 SYGVNS come from the germline V gene. V dropped 7 bases and J dropped 2 bases, with 12 bases sitting between them.

A word on this clone: A junction boundary mismatches the germline segment, possibly from a read error. In DNA form, the CDR3 reads TGTGCCATCAGTGAGCTCCCTTCTGGGAGGCAAGAGACCCAGTACTTC. It codes for CAISELPSGRQETQYF. The chain carries TRBV6-1 and TRBJ2-5, with D possibly being TRBD2 (6 bases). Germline-derived CDR1 and CDR2 are MNHNS and SASEGT. The CDR3 contains 16 residues.

The chain links TRBV2 to TRBJ2-5; D gene ambiguous. Germline V gene data show CDR1 as SNHLY and CDR2 as FYNNEI. The CDR3 is made up of 13 amino acids. Trimming shortened V by 6 bases and J by 5 bases, and 13 bases separated the two germline ends. The CDR3 region has the DNA TGTGCCAGCAGACCCGACGCTCCGGAGACCCAGTACTTC. This translates into CASRPDAPETQYF. Filled out from reference TRBV2 and TRBJ2-5, the complete variable domain reads EPEVTQTPSHQVTQMGQEVILRCVPISNHLYFYWYRQILGQKVEFLVSFYNNEISEKSEIFDDQFSVERPDGSNFTLKIRSTKLEDSAMYFCASRPDAPETQYFGPGTRLLVL.

The chain recombines TRBV6-1 with TRBJ2-7; D is unclear. CDR1 and CDR2 from the germline V gene are MNHNS and SASEGT. CDR3 size: 11 residues. CDR3 nucleotides: TGTTGTGAAAGGCTCTCCTACGAGCAGTACTTC. It encodes CCERLSYEQYF.

This clone was found a few times. The chain combines TRBV7-3 with TRBJ1-6, with D maybe TRBD1 (5 bases). In germline, CDR1 is SGHTA, CDR2 FQGTGA. Trimming left V 1 base short and J 9 bases short, with 10 bases between. CDR3 size: 14 residues. The CDR3 region has the DNA TGTGCCAGCAGCTTAAGCCAGGGTGGTTCACCCCTCCACTTT. This codes for CASSLSQGGSPLHF.

The chain is built from TRBV28 and TRBJ1-6; no clear D. Deletions cut 11 bases from V and 5 bases from J, with 10 bases between. In germline, CDR1 is MDHEN, CDR2 SYDVKM. The CDR3 contains 12 residues. CDR3 amino acids: CAAGVHNSPLHF. The DNA of the CDR3 is TGTGCCGCCGGGGTCCATAATTCACCCCTCCACTTT.

This clone was seen more than once but under ten times. The chain employs TRBV7-2 and TRBJ2-5; D ambiguous. The germline V gene encodes CDR1 SGHTA and CDR2 FQGNSA. The V gene lost 2 bases and the J gene lost 4 bases, with 11 bases spanning the gap. The CDR3 runs to 14 residues. The CDR3 is CASSLMEPPETQYF. The CDR3 DNA reads TGTGCCAGCAGCTTAATGGAACCACCAGAGACCCAGTACTTC.

This chain joins TRBV7-2 and TRBJ2-5, with D unclear. CDR3 length: 14 residues. Trimming stripped 3 bases from V and 2 bases from J, with 10 bases between. CDR1 and CDR2 from the germline V gene are SGHTA and FQGNSA. CDR3 amino acids: CASSFRAAQETQYF. CDR3 DNA: TGTGCCAGCAGCTTTCGGGCAGCTCAAGAGACCCAGTACTTC.

The chain recombines TRBV11-3 with TRBJ2-1; D might be TRBD1 (5 bases). The germline V gene has CDR1 SGHNT and CDR2 YENEEA. The V end was cut by 4 bases, the J end by 6 bases, with 16 bases between. The CDR3 runs to 15 residues. The DNA for the CDR3 is TGTGCCAGCAGCTCCCAGGGTAAGGCATCCAATGAGCAGTTCTTC. Translated: CASSSQGKASNEQFF.

In its sample, this clone was seen a few times. The CDR3 sequence: CASSTGAGGELFF. Written as DNA, the CDR3 is TGTGCCAGTAGTACAGGGGCGGGAGGGGAGCTGTTTTTT. The chain links TRBV19 to TRBJ2-2, with D possibly being TRBD1 or TRBD2 (6 bases each). Germline values: CDR1 LNHDA, CDR2 SQIVND (reference sequence). The CDR3 covers 13 residues. V was cut by 4 bases and J by 8 bases, with 11 bases left in between.

The chain joins TRBV10-3 to TRBJ1-2; D is possibly TRBD1 (6 bases). The V end lost 5 bases, the J end lost 4 bases, and 17 bases lay between the germline ends. Germline lookup yields CDR1 ENHRY and CDR2 SYGVKD. This CDR3 has 15 residues. The CDR3 spells CAISTGAGAAYGYTF. DNA of the CDR3: TGTGCCATCAGTACAGGCGCGGGGGCGGCCTATGGCTACACCTTC.

The rearrangement uses TRBV9 and TRBJ1-4; D perhaps matches TRBD1 (5 bases). This CDR3 has 15 amino acids. V was shortened by 3 bases and J by 2 bases, with 11 bases between the two germline ends. CDR1 SGDLS and CDR2 YYNGEE come from the germline V gene. The CDR3 sequence: CASSDGQGTNEKLFF. As DNA, the CDR3 is TGTGCCAGCAGCGATGGGCAGGGTACTAATGAAAAACTGTTTTTT.

The CDR3 DNA reads as TGTGCCAGCAGCCAGGCTACGGGGGAGGGCTCCTACAATGAGCAGTTCTTC. Protein: CASSQATGEGSYNEQFF. The chain recombines TRBV4-2 with TRBJ2-1, with 7 bases fitting TRBD2. CDR1 and CDR2 (germline): LGHNA, YNFKEQ. The CDR3 has 17 amino acids. Trimming cost V 3 bases and J 0 bases; bases outside gene matches: 8.

Only a few counts were recorded for this clone. This chain uses TRBV30 with TRBJ1-3; D remains unclear. Germline-derived CDR1 and CDR2 are GTSNPN and SVGIG (reference sequence). V was shortened by 1 base and J by 0 bases, with 7 bases between the two germline ends. The CDR3 totals 14 residues. CDR3 loop: CAWSGRSSGNTIYF. CDR3 sequence (DNA): TGTGCCTGGAGTGGGCGAAGCTCTGGAAACACCATATATTTT.

The rearrangement links TRBV18 to TRBJ2-3; 9 nucleotides line up with TRBD2. The CDR3 is 15 residues long. V lost 3 bases to trimming and J lost 0 bases; unmatched junction nucleotides: 1. The germline CDR1 and CDR2 sequences are KGHSH and LQKENI. For the CDR3, the DNA is TGTGCCAGCTCACCGCTAGCGGGGAGCACAGATACGCAGTATTTT. Protein product: CASSPLAGSTDTQYF.

This clone was picked up a small number of times. The chain links TRBV5-1 to TRBJ2-2, with 7 positions matching TRBD1. This CDR3 spans 14 amino acids. Germline V CDR1 and CDR2: SGHRS, YFSETQ. The trim removed 3 bases at V and 7 bases at J, leaving 6 bases unmatched. The CDR3 sequence: CASSYQTGIGELFF. CDR3 DNA: TGCGCCAGCAGCTACCAGACAGGGATCGGGGAGCTGTTTTTT.

V gene TRBV4-3 combines with J gene TRBJ2-3; tentative D call: TRBD1 (5 bases). Germline assignment: CDR1 LGHNA and CDR2 YSLEER. V lost 0 bases and J lost 0, with 16 bases in between. The CDR3 runs 18 residues. Here the CDR3 reads CASSQDGKAGWSTDTQYF. The CDR3 DNA sequence: TGCGCCAGCAGCCAAGATGGGAAGGCAGGGTGGAGCACAGATACGCAGTATTTT.

This clone occurred a few times. This sequence joins TRBV19 and TRBJ2-1; D is undetermined. The CDR3 runs to 16 residues. The germline V gene encodes CDR1 LNHDA and CDR2 SQIVND (reference sequence). Trimming took off 1 base at V and 0 bases at J, with 10 bases between the two ends. CDR3 residues: CASSIGQVFSYNEQFF. The CDR3 nucleotides read TGTGCCAGTAGTATAGGCCAGGTTTTCTCCTACAATGAGCAGTTCTTC.

This clone occurred a few times. The chain employs TRBV4-2 and TRBJ2-1; D may be TRBD1 or TRBD2 (5 bases each). Trimming took 1 base from V and 7 from J, leaving 17 bases between them. CDR1 is LGHNA and CDR2 is YNFKEQ in the germline V gene. The CDR3 consists of 16 residues. CDR3 protein: CASSQVGTPKGNEQFF. CDR3 nucleotide sequence: TGTGCCAGCAGCCAAGTGGGGACGCCGAAAGGGAATGAGCAGTTCTTC.

The chain recombines TRBV5-8 with TRBJ1-2; a weak D match, TRBD1 (6 bases). The CDR3 extends over 15 amino acids. V was clipped by 1 base and J by 4 bases, with 14 bases between them. From germline, CDR1 is SGHTS and CDR2 YDEGEE. CDR3 loop: CASSLSTGPTYGYTF. The CDR3 DNA reads as TGTGCCAGCAGCTTGTCGACAGGTCCCACCTATGGCTACACCTTC.

This clone has more than one count but fewer than ten. Other DNA sequences of this sample code for an identical CDR3. The chain has TRBV30 and TRBJ1-5; D is unclear. V was pared by 0 bases and J by 4 bases, with 7 bases between. CDR1 is GTSNPN, CDR2 SVGIG, per germline (reference sequence). The CDR3 has 13 residues. The CDR3 reads CAWSVRGNQPQHF. The CDR3 region has the DNA TGTGCCTGGAGTGTACGCGGGAATCAGCCCCAGCATTTT.

The sample holds a few counts of this clone. V gene TRBV4-3 combines with J gene TRBJ1-1, with 8 nucleotides matching TRBD1. From germline, CDR1 is LGHNA and CDR2 YSLEER. The CDR3 loop spans 17 amino acids. The V segment lost 4 bases and the J segment 3 bases; nucleotides outside the gene matches: 13. Here the CDR3 DNA reads TGCGCCAGCAGCCGATACCTAGCAGGGGGACAGGACACTGAAGCTTTCTTT. Translating it yields CASSRYLAGGQDTEAFF.

Notes on this clone: Other DNA variants within this sample encode the same CDR3. J is TRBJ1-5 and V is TRBV30; no clear D. Germline values: CDR1 GTSNPN, CDR2 SVGIG (reference sequence). V lost 0 bases to trimming and J lost 7 bases, with 7 bases between them. This CDR3 has 12 residues. CDR3 region: CAWSVFNQPQHF. Here the CDR3 DNA reads TGTGCCTGGAGTGTATTTAACCAGCCCCAGCATTTT.

This clone has just a few counts. The rearrangement uses TRBV21-1 and TRBJ2-6. TRBV21-1 is deemed a pseudogene. The CDR3 has 18 residues. The CDR3 region has the DNA TGTGCCAGCAGAGGAGAATCGGGGCCAGACTCTGGGGCCAACGTCCTGACTTTC. Translated: CASRGESGPDSGANVLTF.

This clone was seen a handful of times. The chain has TRBV10-2 and TRBJ2-1, with TRBD2 matching 7 bases. The trim removed 6 bases at V and 7 bases at J, leaving 12 bases unmatched. CDR1 WSHSY and CDR2 SAAADI come from the germline V gene. The CDR3 totals 15 residues. The DNA for the CDR3 is TGCGCCAGCAGAACCGCGGGGGACTTGGGGAATGAGCAGTTCTTC. Translation: CASRTAGDLGNEQFF.

The chain carries TRBV4-1 and TRBJ2-1; D perhaps matches TRBD1 (6 bases). The CDR3 consists of 14 residues. The V gene lost 4 bases and the J gene lost 8 bases, with 15 bases spanning the gap. In germline, CDR1 is MGHRA, CDR2 YSYEKL. The CDR3 nucleotides are TGCGCCAGCAGCCGAACCTACAGGGTGGATGAGCAGTTCTTC. Encoded protein: CASSRTYRVDEQFF.

The chain couples TRBV6-5 to TRBJ2-2; D is perhaps TRBD1 (5 bases). V was cut by 6 bases and J by 0 bases, with 8 bases left in between. The CDR3 loop spans 14 amino acids. Germline V gene sequence: CDR1 MNHEY, CDR2 SVGAGI. The CDR3 DNA reads as TGTGCCAGCAGCACGACAGCGAACACCGGGGAGCTGTTTTTT. Residues: CASSTTANTGELFF.

This clone was found once. The chain carries TRBV9 and TRBJ2-6; the D is unclear. Germline CDR1 SGDLS, CDR2 YYNGEE. The ends were cut back, 0 bases at V and 4 bases at J, with 8 bases in the middle. The CDR3 has 15 amino acids. The CDR3 loop reads CASSVATGGANVLTF. The CDR3 coding sequence is TGTGCCAGCAGCGTAGCTACTGGGGGGGCCAACGTCCTGACTTTC.

This clone has a handful of counts. The identical CDR3 is also encoded by other nucleotide sequences in the sample. This rearrangement joins TRBV4-3 to TRBJ1-5; no firm D call. V was cut by 0 bases and J by 0 bases, with 3 bases left in between. Germline V gene sequence: CDR1 LGHNA, CDR2 YSLEER. CDR3 length equals 14 residues. CDR3 bases: TGCGCCAGCAGCCAAGACTATAGCAATCAGCCCCAGCATTTT. Its protein product is CASSQDYSNQPQHF.